This T cell receptor beta chain was documented in a study of T cell repertoires in cytomegalovirus infection. Overall study: Researchers turned to recently identified HLA-C-restricted CMV epitopes as well as well-studied HLA-B-restricted ones.

Using its own MiXCR run on the reads, TCRdb lists one record per CDR3 protein. The table records 900,000 to 950,000 distinct CDR3 sequences, approximately 33% of them present only once. The CDR3 length is 16 residues. Germline V gene data show CDR1 as DFQATT and CDR2 as SNEGSKA (reference sequence). With 5 bases removed from V and 4 bases from J, the gap between germline ends came to 24 bases. Only a few counts were recorded for this clonotype. The antigen is undetermined. The TCR sequence derives from a human donor in good health (CMV status not recorded). Some clones in this sample may be carry-over from other donors' samples. The gene calls are TRBV20-1 and TRBJ2-7, with D maybe TRBD1 (6 bases). The sequences come from cultured CD8+ T cells from PBMCs, collected from culture after CMV antigen stimulation. CDR3 bases: TGCAGTGCTCTTTCCCTGGACAGAGTGGTCTCATACGAGCAGTACGTC. This sequence encodes CSALSLDRVVSYEQYV.